This T cell receptor beta chain was found in a study of CXCR3 chemokines and chemotherapy response in bladder cancer (dated by TCRdb to the early 2020s). Looking at the study overall: The study tested whether activity of the CXCR3 chemokine system within human bladder cancer tumors predicted response to chemotherapy.

Preparation of the library involved PCR. TCRdb shows the sequencer as Illumina HiSeq 2500. TCRdb reanalyzed the raw reads on its own, using fastp at Q25 for trimming and MiXCR for clone calling, and kept in-frame beta chains. Rows with one shared CDR3 protein collapse into an entry with the most common genes and DNA. The sample records roughly 2,500 distinct CDR3 sequences, 16% of which are singletons. The ten most abundant clones make up about 25% of the sample. This clonotype is large (0.1 to 1%) in its sample. It lacks a known antigen. The conserved final phenylalanine or tryptophan is absent from the CDR3, which likely points to a read error. The DNA is omitted, as the CDR3 cannot be located on it reliably, and the CDR3 follows TCRdb's listing. The specimen was collected from a patient whose treatment included neoadjuvant chemotherapy. The source of this sequence is a human donor with bladder cancer that responded to neoadjuvant chemotherapy.

CDR3 sequence: CASSLGQGSTL. Recombination linked TRBV7-2 to TRBJ1-1; the table's TRBD1 call for D was not verified on the DNA. Ends included, the CDR3 has 11 residues. The CDR1 and CDR2 encoded by the germline V gene are SGHTA and FQGNSA.